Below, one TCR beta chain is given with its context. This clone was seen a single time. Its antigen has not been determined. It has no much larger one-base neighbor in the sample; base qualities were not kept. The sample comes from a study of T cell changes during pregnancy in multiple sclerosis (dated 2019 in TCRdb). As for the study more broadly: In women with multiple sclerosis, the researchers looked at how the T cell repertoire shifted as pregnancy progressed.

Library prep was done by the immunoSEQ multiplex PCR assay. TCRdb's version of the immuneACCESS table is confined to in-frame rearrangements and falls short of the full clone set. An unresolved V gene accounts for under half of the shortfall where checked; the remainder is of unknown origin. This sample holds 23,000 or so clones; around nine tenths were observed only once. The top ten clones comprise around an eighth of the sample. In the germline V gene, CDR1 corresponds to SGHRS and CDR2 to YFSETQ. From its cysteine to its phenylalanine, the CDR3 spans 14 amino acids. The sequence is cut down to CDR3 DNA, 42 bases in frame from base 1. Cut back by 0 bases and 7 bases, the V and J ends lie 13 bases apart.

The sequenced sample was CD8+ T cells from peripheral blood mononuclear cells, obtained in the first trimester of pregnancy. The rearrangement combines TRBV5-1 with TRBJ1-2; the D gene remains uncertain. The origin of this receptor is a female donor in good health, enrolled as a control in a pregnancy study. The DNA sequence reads TGCGCCAGCAGCTTGGACGGCGGTGCCGGTGGCTACACCTTC. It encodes CASSLDGGAGGYTF. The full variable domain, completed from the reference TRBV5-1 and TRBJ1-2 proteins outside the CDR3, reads KAGVTQTPRYLIKTRGQQVTLSCSPISGHRSVSWYQQTPGQGLQFLFEYFSETQRNKGNFPGRFSGRQFSNSRSEMNVSTLELGDSALYLCASSLDGGAGGYTFGSGTRLTVV.